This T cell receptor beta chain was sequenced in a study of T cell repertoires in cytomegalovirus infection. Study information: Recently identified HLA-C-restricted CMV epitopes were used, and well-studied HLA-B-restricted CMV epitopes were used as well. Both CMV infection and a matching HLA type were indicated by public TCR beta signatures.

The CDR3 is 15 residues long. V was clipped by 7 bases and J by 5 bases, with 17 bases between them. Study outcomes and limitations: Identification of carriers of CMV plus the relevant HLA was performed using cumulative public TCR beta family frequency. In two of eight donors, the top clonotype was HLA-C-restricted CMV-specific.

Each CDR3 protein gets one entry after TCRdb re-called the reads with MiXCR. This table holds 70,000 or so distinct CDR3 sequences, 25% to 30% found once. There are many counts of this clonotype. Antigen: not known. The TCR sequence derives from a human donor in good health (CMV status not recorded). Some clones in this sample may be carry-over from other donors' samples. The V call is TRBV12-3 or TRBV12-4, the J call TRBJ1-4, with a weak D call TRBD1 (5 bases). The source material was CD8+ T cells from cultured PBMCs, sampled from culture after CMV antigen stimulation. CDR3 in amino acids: CASIQAGGSNEKLFF. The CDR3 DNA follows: TGTGCCAGCATCCAAGCCGGGGGGTCGAATGAAAAACTGTTTTTT.